These 27 T cell receptor beta chains were all obtained from the same sample, sequenced in a study of cytomegalovirus exposure and HLA in healthy donors. The study ran its PCR with 60 Vbeta and 13 Jbeta primers. Clones were sequenced by immunoSEQ multiplex PCR, and TCRdb holds only the in-frame ones, with some missing. This table holds about 170,000 clones, 70% to 90% found once. The sample was PBMCs. The source of these receptors is a young man in good health and CMV-seropositive.

The V and J genes are TRBV11-3 and TRBJ1-4; 7 positions agree with TRBD1. Germline CDR1 is SGHNT and CDR2 is YENEEA. J was trimmed by 1 base and V by 5 bases; bases with no gene match: 10. The CDR3 is made up of 17 amino acids. CDR3 DNA sequence: TGTGCCAGCAGCCTCGGGACAGCGGGGGGAACTAATGAAAAACTGTTTTTT. Its translation: CASSLGTAGGTNEKLFF.

The sample holds one count of this clone. The same CDR3 can be traced to other DNA sequences in this sample. The V gene is TRBV20-1, the J gene TRBJ2-1; tentatively, D is TRBD2 (6 bases). V was shortened by 5 bases and J by 5 bases, with 7 bases between the two germline ends. Germline CDR1 reads DFQATT; CDR2 reads SNEGSKA (reference sequence). The CDR3 sequence is 11 residues long. The CDR3 DNA follows: TGCAGTGCTGGGGGGAACAATGAGCAGTTCTTC. Amino acids: CSAGGNNEQFF.

The V gene is TRBV5-1, the J gene TRBJ2-7; possible D gene TRBD1, 7 bases. Germline V CDR1 and CDR2: SGHRS, YFSETQ. Trimming pared 3 bases from V and 3 bases from J, leaving 28 bases between. The CDR3 extends over 19 amino acids. CDR3 bases: TGCGCCAGCAGCTATACCCCGGGACAGCCGGGACTTGCCCTCTACGAGCAGTACTTC. This gives the protein CASSYTPGQPGLALYEQYF.

The chain is built from TRBV4-2 and TRBJ1-1; possibly TRBD1 for D (6 bases). The CDR3 extends over 15 amino acids. V gave up 1 base and J gave up 0 bases, with 9 bases separating them. The germline V gene encodes CDR1 LGHNA and CDR2 YNFKEQ. The CDR3 sequence is CASSQGRTVNTEAFF. DNA of the CDR3: TGTGCCAGCAGCCAAGGGAGGACAGTGAACACTGAAGCTTTCTTT.

With regard to this clone: Relative to the germline gene, one junction end is altered; a read error may explain this. The V and J genes are TRBV7-9 and TRBJ1-2, with a possible D match to TRBD1 (5 bases). This CDR3 is 12 amino acids long. CDR1 and CDR2 (germline): SEHNR, FQNEAQ (reference sequence). The CDR3 DNA reads TGTTCCAGCAGCCCGGACATCCGCACGGACACCTTC. It is translated as CSSSPDIRTDTF.

The chain carries TRBV4-1 and TRBJ1-2; 9 nucleotides match TRBD1. The CDR3 totals 14 residues. J gave up 6 bases and V 4 bases, and 6 bases lay outside the gene matches. Germline V lookup: CDR1 MGHRA, CDR2 YSYEKL. The CDR3 loop reads CASSPADRGHGYTF. As DNA, the CDR3 is TGCGCCAGCAGCCCCGCGGACAGGGGCCATGGCTACACCTTC.

This clone occurred once. This chain links TRBV2 with TRBJ2-1, with TRBD2 matching 10 bases. V dropped 4 bases and J dropped 4; count of bases not matched to a gene: 1. The CDR3 totals 14 residues. Germline V gene sequence: CDR1 SNHLY, CDR2 FYNNEI. CDR3 in DNA: TGTGCCAGCAGTGGGACTAGCGGTTACAATGAGCAGTTCTTC. Its protein product is CASSGTSGYNEQFF.

The chain joins TRBV5-8 to TRBJ2-2, with D maybe TRBD2 (6 bases). V was pared by 0 bases and J by 6 bases, with 12 bases between. This CDR3 is built from 15 residues. Looked up from germline, CDR1 is SGHTS and CDR2 is YDEGEE. CDR3 sequence: CASSLASEGPGELFF. Written as DNA, the CDR3 is TGTGCCAGCAGCTTGGCCTCGGAGGGTCCCGGGGAGCTGTTTTTT.

The V call is TRBV13, the J call TRBJ2-1, with 15 bases identical to TRBD2. The CDR3 is 15 residues long. V gave up 5 bases and J gave up 11 bases; unmatched junction bases: 7. Germline CDR1 PRHDT, CDR2 FYEKMQ (reference sequence). The CDR3 DNA is TGTGCCAGCAGCGTGGGACTAGCGGGAGGAGGTAAGCAGTTCTTC. Its translation is CASSVGLAGGGKQFF.

The gene calls are TRBV7-9 and TRBJ2-1, with 9 bases fitting TRBD2. Unmatched junction bases numbered 11, after V lost 5 bases and J lost 9 bases. CDR3 length equals 15 residues. Germline V gene data show CDR1 as SEHNR and CDR2 as FQNEAQ (reference sequence). The CDR3 is CASSRPGLASVEQFF. CDR3 coding DNA: TGTGCCAGCAGCCGCCCGGGACTAGCTTCAGTTGAGCAGTTCTTC.

The V gene is TRBV18, the J gene TRBJ2-5; D unclear. Looked up from germline, CDR1 is KGHSH and CDR2 is LQKENI. V was clipped by 3 bases and J by 1 base, with 12 bases between them. The CDR3 loop spans 15 amino acids. DNA for the CDR3: TGTGCCAGCTCACCCAGCCAGGCCTTCCAAGAGACCCAGTACTTC. Protein sequence: CASSPSQAFQETQYF.

The chain links TRBV29-1 to TRBJ1-3; 10 bases align to TRBD1. The CDR3 loop spans 13 amino acids. The germline CDR1 and CDR2 sequences are SQVTM and ANQGSEA. V trimming: 4 bases; J trimming: 5 bases; junction bases outside the gene matches: 2. CDR3 in amino acids: CSVGDRGRNTIYF. The CDR3 DNA is TGCAGCGTTGGGGACAGGGGAAGAAACACCATATATTTT.

The chain carries TRBV13 and TRBJ2-5; 7 bases are shared with TRBD2. This CDR3 has 17 residues. V was clipped by 3 bases and J by 2 bases; unmatched bases: 12. CDR1 and CDR2 (germline): PRHDT, FYEKMQ (reference sequence). CDR3 nucleotide sequence: TGTGCCAGCAGCTTCGCTAGCGGTAAAACGGGTCAAGAGACCCAGTACTTC. It translates to CASSFASGKTGQETQYF.

V usage is TRBV4-1 and J usage is TRBJ1-1; weak D call: TRBD1 (6 bases). Per germline, CDR1 MGHRA and CDR2 YSYEKL. There are 15 residues in the CDR3. Trimming pared 3 bases from V and 5 bases from J, leaving 16 bases between. For the CDR3, the DNA is TGCGCCAGCAGCCACGACAGGCAACCTGGGACTGAAGCTTTCTTT. Protein product: CASSHDRQPGTEAFF.

The chain couples TRBV5-6 to TRBJ2-7; D gene ambiguous. Germline V gene data show CDR1 as SGHDT and CDR2 as YYEEEE. This CDR3 is 11 amino acids long. The V and J ends lost 3 bases and 3 bases respectively, with 4 bases between them. The DNA of the CDR3 is TGTGCCAGCAGCTCCGGCTACGAGCAGTACTTC. Translation gives CASSSGYEQYF.

In the case of this clone: Compared with germline, one end of the junction differs, possibly owing to a read error. This chain connects TRBV7-9 to TRBJ2-2; D is unresolved. The CDR3 is 12 residues long. The germline gives CDR1 SEHNR, CDR2 FQNEAQ (reference sequence). CDR3 region: CSSSTNTGELFF. The CDR3 DNA follows: TGTTCCAGCAGCACTAACACCGGGGAGCTGTTTTTT.

The chain carries TRBV27 and TRBJ1-5, with 9 bases fitting TRBD1. Looked up from germline, CDR1 is MNHEY and CDR2 is SMNVEV (reference sequence). V lost 6 bases to trimming and J lost 4 bases; unmatched junction nucleotides: 4. CDR3 size: 14 residues. In DNA form, the CDR3 reads TGTGCCAGCAGCCGGACAGGGGTAAATCAGCCCCAGCATTTT. The encoded protein is CASSRTGVNQPQHF.

The chain employs TRBV5-1 and TRBJ2-1, with 7 nucleotides matching TRBD2. This CDR3 is built from 14 residues. Germline values: CDR1 SGHRS, CDR2 YFSETQ. V lost 5 bases and J lost 6; bases outside the gene matches: 8. The CDR3 spells CASRSGTTPNEQFF. DNA for the CDR3: TGCGCCAGCAGGTCCGGGACTACCCCCAATGAGCAGTTCTTC.

The chain employs TRBV7-2 and TRBJ2-5, with 9 positions matching TRBD2. Germline-derived CDR1 and CDR2 are SGHTA and FQGNSA. V shed 4 bases, J shed 6 bases, and the junction held 9 bases outside the gene matches. The CDR3 has 15 amino acids. CDR3 DNA: TGTGCCAGCAGCTCGCCACTTAGCGGGAGAAAGACCCAGTACTTC. Its translation is CASSSPLSGRKTQYF.

To note about this clone: One end of the junction varies from germline; a read error may be responsible. The chain combines TRBV18 with TRBJ2-7; 11 bases map to TRBD1. The CDR3 length is 15 residues. CDR1 and CDR2 from the germline V gene are KGHSH and LQKENI. CDR3 bases: TGTGTCAGCTCACCAAGGACAGGGGGCTCCGGGGAGCAGTACTTC. Translating gives CVSSPRTGGSGEQYF.

This clone was counted between two and nine times. The chain uses TRBV9 and TRBJ2-6; D possibly corresponds to TRBD1 (6 bases). V was clipped by 3 bases and J by 4 bases, with 11 bases between them. The V gene's germline CDR1 is SGDLS and CDR2 YYNGEE. The CDR3 loop spans 15 amino acids. CDR3 DNA: TGTGCCAGCAGCGGCAGGGGACGCGGGGCCAACGTCCTGACTTTC. Encoded protein: CASSGRGRGANVLTF.

J is TRBJ2-7 and V is TRBV6-4; D not resolved. Trimming pared 7 bases from V and 5 bases from J, leaving 9 bases between. Looked up from germline, CDR1 is MRHNA and CDR2 is SNTAGT. The CDR3 covers 11 residues. The chain's CDR3 is CASKVGDEQYV. As DNA, the CDR3 is TGTGCCAGCAAGGTCGGAGACGAGCAGTACGTC.

The chain couples TRBV7-9 to TRBJ2-5; D remains ambiguous. The CDR3 is made up of 12 amino acids. Germline CDR1 reads SEHNR; CDR2 reads FQNEAQ (reference sequence). V gave up 5 bases and J gave up 0 bases, with 4 bases separating them. CDR3 sequence: CASSLNQETQYF. In DNA, the CDR3 is TGTGCCAGCAGCCTTAACCAAGAGACCCAGTACTTC.

The chain is built from TRBV6-4 and TRBJ2-6; 8 nucleotides line up with TRBD1. The germline CDR1 and CDR2 sequences are MRHNA and SNTAGT. Unmatched junction bases numbered 3, after V lost 0 bases and J lost 2 bases. The CDR3 has 17 amino acids. CDR3 DNA: TGTGCCAGCAGTGACTCGGCAGGGGGCACTGGGGCCAACGTCCTGACTTTC. It yields the protein CASSDSAGGTGANVLTF.

V gene TRBV11-1 combines with J gene TRBJ2-5; 10 bases are a match to TRBD2. The length of the CDR3 is 15 residues. Germline V gene lookup returns CDR1 SGHAT and CDR2 FQDESV (reference sequence). Trimming removed 6 bases from V and 5 bases from J; junction bases left unmatched: 9. CDR3 sequence reads: CASRRTSGLGETQYF. CDR3 coding DNA: TGTGCCAGCAGAAGGACTAGCGGCCTTGGGGAGACCCAGTACTTC.

The V call is TRBV7-2, the J call TRBJ2-3, with TRBD2 identical over 16 bases. Germline V gene lookup returns CDR1 SGHTA and CDR2 FQGNSA. There are 19 residues in the CDR3. The V segment lost 5 bases and the J segment 4 bases; nucleotides outside the gene matches: 12. This CDR3 reads CASSRRGTSGRDRADTQYF. DNA of the CDR3: TGTGCCAGCAGCCGTAGGGGGACTAGCGGGAGGGATAGGGCAGATACGCAGTATTTT.

The genes are TRBV15 and TRBJ2-7; 7 bases fit TRBD2. Trimming removed 0 bases from V and 7 bases from J; junction bases left unmatched: 12. Germline lookup yields CDR1 LNHNV and CDR2 YYDKDF (reference sequence). This CDR3 region has 16 residues. CDR3 region: CATSRDQGAGLGEQYF. CDR3 in DNA: TGTGCCACCAGCAGAGATCAAGGAGCGGGATTGGGTGAGCAGTACTTC.